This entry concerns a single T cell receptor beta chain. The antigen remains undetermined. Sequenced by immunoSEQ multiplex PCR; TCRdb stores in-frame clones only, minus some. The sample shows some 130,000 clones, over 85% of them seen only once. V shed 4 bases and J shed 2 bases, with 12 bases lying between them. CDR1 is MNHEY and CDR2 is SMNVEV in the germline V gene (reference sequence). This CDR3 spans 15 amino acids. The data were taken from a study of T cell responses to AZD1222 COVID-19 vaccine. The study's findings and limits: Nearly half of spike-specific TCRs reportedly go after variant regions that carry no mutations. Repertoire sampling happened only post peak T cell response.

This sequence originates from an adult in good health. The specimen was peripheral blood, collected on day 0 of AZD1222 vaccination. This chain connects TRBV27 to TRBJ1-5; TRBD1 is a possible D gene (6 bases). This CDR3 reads CASSSGGGGNQPQHF. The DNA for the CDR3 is TGTGCCAGCAGTTCTGGAGGGGGGGGCAATCAGCCCCAGCATTTT.